A selection of T cell receptor beta chains follows, all from one sample in a study of T cells in Graves' hyperthyroidism and ophthalmopathy. Via MiXCR, TCRdb re-called the multiplex PCR reads, giving one row per CDR3 protein. The sample lists some 580,000 distinct CDR3 sequences; 16% were seen once. Sequenced input: blood. Every receptor here comes from a middle-aged woman with Graves' ophthalmopathy. CDR3s leave out the opening cysteine and the closing phenylalanine or tryptophan. Each record gives: V gene, J gene, clone size, CDR3 protein. Not all rows give a size; the values are once, few, many and, for expanded clones, a class.

>TRBV5-1|TRBJ2-5|.
ASSSGLAGPQETQY
>TRBV20-1|TRBJ2-3|many
SAWDNTDTQY
>TRBV2|TRBJ2-1|many
ASSGQGGNSYNEQF
>TRBV20-1|TRBJ2-7|few
SAGTSGRAGEQY
>TRBV5-1|TRBJ2-3|few
ASSLRLAGGITDTQY
>TRBV18|TRBJ2-1|many
ASSPGPSSYNEQF
>TRBV5-1|TRBJ2-3|many
ASSSYDPVRDTQY
>TRBV2|TRBJ2-2|many
ASSEGITGELF
>TRBV28|TRBJ2-7|few
ASSLLLREAHEQY
>TRBV12-3/TRBV12-4|TRBJ2-5|many
ASRKGLQQETQY
>TRBV28|TRBJ1-5|many
ASSGQGARQPQH
>TRBV20-1|TRBJ2-3|few
SAPLASTDTQY
>TRBV2|TRBJ1-5|.
ASSESQDSNQPQH